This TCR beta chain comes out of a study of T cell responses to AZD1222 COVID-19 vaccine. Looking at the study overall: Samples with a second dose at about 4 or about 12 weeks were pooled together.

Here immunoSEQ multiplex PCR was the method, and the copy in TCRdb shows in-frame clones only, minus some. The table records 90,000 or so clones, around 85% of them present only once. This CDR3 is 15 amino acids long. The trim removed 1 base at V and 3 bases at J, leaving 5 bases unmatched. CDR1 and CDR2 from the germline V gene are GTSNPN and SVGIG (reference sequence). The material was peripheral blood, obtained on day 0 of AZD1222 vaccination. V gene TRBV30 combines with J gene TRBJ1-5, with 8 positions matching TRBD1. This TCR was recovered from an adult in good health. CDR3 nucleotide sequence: TGTGCCTGGAGTGGATCGGGACAGGCCAATCAGCCCCAGCATTTT. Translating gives CAWSGSGQANQPQHF.